This TCR beta chain was observed in a study of cytomegalovirus exposure and HLA in healthy donors. Only one count was recorded for this clone. Its antigen is not known. The CDR3 length is 15 residues. Germline loops: CDR1 ENHRY, CDR2 SYGVKD. Trimming removed 6 bases from V and 3 bases from J, with 14 bases in between. Amplification used 60 Vbeta primers and 13 Jbeta primers. Sequencing used immunoSEQ multiplex PCR; TCRdb keeps in-frame clones, though not all of them. Of over 120,000 clones detected, around 80% appear once; the ten largest clones hold roughly 1.4%. Study outcomes and limitations: Later genetic work tied a missense DCLRE1C variant to beta-chain V and J trimming. HLA allele associations emerged for about 16,000 TCR beta sequences in a later analysis, at 0.05 false discovery rate. A later analysis found that most CMV-associated TCR beta chains appeared HLA-restricted.

The clonotype comes from a man younger than 45 in good health and CMV-seropositive. The sequenced sample was PBMCs. The genes are TRBV10-3 and TRBJ2-2, with a possible D match to TRBD2 (5 bases). The CDR3 sequence: CAISPESGHTGELFF. In DNA, the CDR3 is TGTGCCATCAGCCCTGAAAGCGGTCACACCGGGGAGCTGTTTTTT.